This TCR beta chain was profiled in a study of T cell changes during pregnancy in multiple sclerosis. The protocol was immunoSEQ multiplex PCR, while the TCRdb copy is restricted to in-frame clones and leaves out a portion. The sample consists of some 80,000 clones, approximately 93% of them appearing once. This clone was recorded once. From germline, CDR1 is SGHTS and CDR2 YDEGEE. The CDR3 length is 16 residues. Trimming left V 5 bases short and J 3 bases short, with 21 bases between. V is TRBV5-8 and J is TRBJ2-7; possibly TRBD1 for D (6 bases). The sample here was CD4+ T cells from peripheral blood mononuclear cells, taken after pregnancy. This TCR came from a female donor with multiple sclerosis, enrolled in a pregnancy study. CDR3 DNA sequence: TGTGCCAGCAGAAGGCCACTCGGGACATCACGCTACGAGCAGTACTTC. This sequence encodes CASRRPLGTSRYEQYF.